One T cell receptor (beta chain) is described in this entry. The data were obtained in a study of cytomegalovirus exposure and HLA in healthy donors. Everyone who donated was a healthy bone marrow donor. The study ran its PCR with 60 Vbeta and 13 Jbeta primers. Here immunoSEQ multiplex PCR was the method, and the copy in TCRdb shows in-frame clones only, minus some. The data show 150,000 to 200,000 clones, about 85% seen once. Trimming removed 3 bases from V and 0 bases from J, with 9 bases in between. Per germline, CDR1 SEHNR and CDR2 FQNEAQ (reference sequence). The CDR3 runs 15 residues. The clonotype was recovered from a man younger than 35 in good health and CMV-seronegative. The rearrangement uses TRBV7-9 and TRBJ2-1, with D uncertain. Sequenced material: PBMCs. The CDR3 DNA reads TGTGCCAGCAGCTTCTTGGAGAGCTCCTACAATGAGCAGTTCTTC. Its translation: CASSFLESSYNEQFF.